This T cell receptor beta chain was obtained from a study of T cell responses to AZD1222 COVID-19 vaccine. Study-wide points: Reports say nearly half of spike-specific TCRs go after unmutated variant regions.

Deletions cut 0 bases from V and 5 bases from J, with 8 bases between. The CDR3 runs to 14 residues. CDR1 and CDR2 from the germline V gene are MNHNY and SVGAGI (reference sequence). For this clone: The antigen is undetermined.

Produced via immunoSEQ multiplex PCR; TCRdb's table is partial and in-frame only. This table holds under 300,000 clones, approximately 93% found once. Source: peripheral blood, taken on day 0 of AZD1222 vaccination. This TCR was recovered from an adult in good health. The chain links TRBV6-6 to TRBJ1-5; D call uncertain. In DNA, the CDR3 is TGTGCCAGCAGTTACTCGTCTAAAGATCAGCCCCAGCATTTT. It encodes CASSYSSKDQPQHF.